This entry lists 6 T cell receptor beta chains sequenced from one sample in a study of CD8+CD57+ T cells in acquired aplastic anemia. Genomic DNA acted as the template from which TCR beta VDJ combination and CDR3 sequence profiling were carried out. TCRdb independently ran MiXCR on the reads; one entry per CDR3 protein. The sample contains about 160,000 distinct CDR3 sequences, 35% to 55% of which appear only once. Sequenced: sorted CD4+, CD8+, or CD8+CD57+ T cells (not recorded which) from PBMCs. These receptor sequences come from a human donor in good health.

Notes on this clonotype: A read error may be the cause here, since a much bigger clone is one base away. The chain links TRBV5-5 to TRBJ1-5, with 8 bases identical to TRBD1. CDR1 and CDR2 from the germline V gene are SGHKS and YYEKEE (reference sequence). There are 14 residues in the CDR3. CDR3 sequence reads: CVSSATGGDQPQHF. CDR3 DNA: TGTGTCAGCAGCGCTACAGGGGGGGATCAGCCCCAGCATTTT.

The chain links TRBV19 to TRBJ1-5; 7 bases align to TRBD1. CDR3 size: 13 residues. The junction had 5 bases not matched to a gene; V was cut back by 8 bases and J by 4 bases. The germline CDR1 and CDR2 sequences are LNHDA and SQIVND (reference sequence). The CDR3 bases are TGTGCCAGTCGACAGGGTGTTAATCAGCCCCAGCATTTT. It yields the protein CASRQGVNQPQHF.

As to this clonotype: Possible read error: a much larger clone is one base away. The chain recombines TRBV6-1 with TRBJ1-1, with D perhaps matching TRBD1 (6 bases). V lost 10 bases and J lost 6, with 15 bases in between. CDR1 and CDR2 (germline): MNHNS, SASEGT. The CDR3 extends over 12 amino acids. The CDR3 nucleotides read TGTGCCACCATCAGGGGACGAGCTGAAGCTTTCTTT. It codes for CATIRGRAEAFF.

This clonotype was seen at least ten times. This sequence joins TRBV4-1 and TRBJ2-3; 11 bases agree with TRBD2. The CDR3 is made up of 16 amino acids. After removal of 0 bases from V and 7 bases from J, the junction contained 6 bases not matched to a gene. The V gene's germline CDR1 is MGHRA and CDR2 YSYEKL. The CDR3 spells CASSQEFLAGGHTQYF. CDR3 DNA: TGCGCCAGCAGCCAAGAGTTTTTAGCGGGAGGGCATACGCAGTATTTT.

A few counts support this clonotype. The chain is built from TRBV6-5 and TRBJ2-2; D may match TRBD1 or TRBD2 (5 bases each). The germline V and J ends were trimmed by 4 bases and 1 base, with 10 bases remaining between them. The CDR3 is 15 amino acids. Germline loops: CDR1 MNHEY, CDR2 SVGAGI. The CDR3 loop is CASSWGRLNTGELFF. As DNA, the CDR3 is TGTGCCAGCAGTTGGGGGAGACTGAACACCGGGGAGCTGTTTTTT.

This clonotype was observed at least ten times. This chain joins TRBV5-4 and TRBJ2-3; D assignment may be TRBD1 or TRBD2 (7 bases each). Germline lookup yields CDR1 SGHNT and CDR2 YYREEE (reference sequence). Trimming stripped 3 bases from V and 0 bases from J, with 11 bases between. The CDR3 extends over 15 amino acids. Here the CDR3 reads CASSSGGASTDTQYF. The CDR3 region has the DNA TGTGCCAGCAGCTCAGGGGGGGCTAGCACAGATACGCAGTATTTT.